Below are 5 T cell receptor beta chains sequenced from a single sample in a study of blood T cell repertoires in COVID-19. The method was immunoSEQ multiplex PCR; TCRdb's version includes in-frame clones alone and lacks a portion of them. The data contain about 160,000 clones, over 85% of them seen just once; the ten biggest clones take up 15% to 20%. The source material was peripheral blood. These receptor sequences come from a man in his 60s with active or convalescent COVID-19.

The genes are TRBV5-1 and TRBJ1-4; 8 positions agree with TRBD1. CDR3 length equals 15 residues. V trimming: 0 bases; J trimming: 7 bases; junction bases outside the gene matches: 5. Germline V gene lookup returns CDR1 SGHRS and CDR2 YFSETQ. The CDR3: CASSLEGRGLEKLFF. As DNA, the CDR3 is TGCGCCAGCAGCTTGGAAGGCAGGGGGCTTGAAAAACTGTTTTTT.

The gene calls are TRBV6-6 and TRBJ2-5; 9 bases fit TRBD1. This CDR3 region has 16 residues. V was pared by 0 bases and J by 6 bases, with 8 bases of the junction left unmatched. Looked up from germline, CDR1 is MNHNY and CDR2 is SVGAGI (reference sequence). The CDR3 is CASSYSGTGNQQTQYF. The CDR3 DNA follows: TGTGCCAGCAGTTACTCCGGGACAGGGAATCAGCAGACCCAGTACTTC.

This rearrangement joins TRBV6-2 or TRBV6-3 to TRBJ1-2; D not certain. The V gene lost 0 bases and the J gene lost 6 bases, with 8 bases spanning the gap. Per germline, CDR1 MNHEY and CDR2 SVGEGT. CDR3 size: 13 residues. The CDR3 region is CASSYSMADGYTF. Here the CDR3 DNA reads TGTGCCAGCAGTTACTCGATGGCAGATGGCTACACCTTC.

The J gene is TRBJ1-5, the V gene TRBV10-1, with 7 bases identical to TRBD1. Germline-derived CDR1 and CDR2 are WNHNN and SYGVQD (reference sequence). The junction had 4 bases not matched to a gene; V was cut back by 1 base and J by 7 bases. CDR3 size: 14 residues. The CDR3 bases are TGCGCCAGCAGTGAGTACAGGGGAGGCCAGCCCCAGCATTTT. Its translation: CASSEYRGGQPQHF.

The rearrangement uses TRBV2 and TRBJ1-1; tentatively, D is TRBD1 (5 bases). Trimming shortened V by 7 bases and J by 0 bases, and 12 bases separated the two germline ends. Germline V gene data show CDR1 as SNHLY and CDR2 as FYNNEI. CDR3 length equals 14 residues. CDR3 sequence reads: CASTKTDMNTEAFF. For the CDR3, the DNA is TGTGCCAGCACCAAGACAGATATGAACACTGAAGCTTTCTTT.